This T cell receptor beta chain was sequenced during a study of OX40 agonist ivuxolimab in advanced cancers. Only in-frame clones appear in the TCRdb table, and some are missing; sequencing was by immunoSEQ multiplex PCR. This table holds over 30,000 clones, roughly 84% found once. Germline V CDR1 and CDR2: SGHRS, YFSETQ. The CDR3 has 14 amino acids. V gave up 0 bases and J gave up 3 bases, with 8 bases separating them. Points on this clone: Its antigen is not identified.

The study's findings and limits: Among the lowest levels of clonal expansion were found in partial responders at 0.1-3.0 mg/kg.

Sequencing used CD4+ or CD8+ T cells sorted from blood, obtained in a trial of the OX40 agonist ivuxolimab. The chain joins TRBV5-1 to TRBJ2-3, with D unresolved. This sequence was found in an adult with an advanced solid tumor such as melanoma, head and neck, liver or kidney cancer. The CDR3 reads CASSLAGRTDTQYF. The DNA of the CDR3 is TGCGCCAGCAGCTTGGCTGGTAGAACAGATACGCAGTATTTT.